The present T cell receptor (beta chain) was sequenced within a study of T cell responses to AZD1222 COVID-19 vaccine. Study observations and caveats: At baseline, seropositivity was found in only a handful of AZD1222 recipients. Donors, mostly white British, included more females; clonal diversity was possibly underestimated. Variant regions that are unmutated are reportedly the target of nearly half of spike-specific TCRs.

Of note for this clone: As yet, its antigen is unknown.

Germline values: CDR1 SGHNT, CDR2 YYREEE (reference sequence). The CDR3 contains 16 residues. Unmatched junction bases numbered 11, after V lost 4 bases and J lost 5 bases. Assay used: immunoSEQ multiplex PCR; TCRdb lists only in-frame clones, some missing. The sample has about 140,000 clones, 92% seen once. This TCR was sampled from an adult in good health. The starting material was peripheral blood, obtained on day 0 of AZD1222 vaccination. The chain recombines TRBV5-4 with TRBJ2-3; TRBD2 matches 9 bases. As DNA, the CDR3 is TGTGCCAGCAGCCCCGGTCGGCGGGAGGGCCAAGATACGCAGTATTTT. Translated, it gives CASSPGRREGQDTQYF.